This is a list of T cell receptor beta chains from one sample in a study. TCRdb independently ran MiXCR on the 5' RACE reads; one entry per CDR3 protein. The sample has 30,000 to 40,000 distinct CDR3 sequences, under 30% seen once. The material sequenced was naive CD4+ T cells sorted from a lymph node. These receptors all stem from a female donor with breast cancer. CDR3s include the opening cysteine and the closing phenylalanine or tryptophan. Each record gives: CDR3 DNA, CDR3 protein, D gene, J gene, clone size, V gene. The D gene is left open where the match is weak. The size entry is marked missing in some rows and otherwise reads once, few, many or a size class.

DNA: TGTGCCAGCAGTAAGACAGAAGTCTCCTACGAGCAGTACTTC
CDR3: CASSKTEVSYEQYF
D: .
J: TRBJ2-7
size: .
V: TRBV12-3/TRBV12-4

DNA: TGCGCCAGCAGCTTGCCCGGGACAGCTAGCACAGATACGCAGTATTTT
CDR3: CASSLPGTASTDTQYF
D: TRBD1
J: TRBJ2-3
size: .
V: TRBV5-1

DNA: TGTGCCAGCAGCCCGGGACTAGCGGACACAGATACGCAGTATTTT
CDR3: CASSPGLADTDTQYF
D: TRBD2
J: TRBJ2-3
size: .
V: TRBV12-3/TRBV12-4

DNA: TGCGCCAGCAGCCAAGGTGTGGACAGGATCAATCAGCCCCAGCATTTT
CDR3: CASSQGVDRINQPQHF
D: TRBD1
J: TRBJ1-5
size: .
V: TRBV4-1

DNA: TGTGCCAGCAGCTGGTCGGGACTCGACTTCTCTGGGGCCAACGTCCTGACTTTC
CDR3: CASSWSGLDFSGANVLTF
D: .
J: TRBJ2-6
size: many
V: TRBV7-8

DNA: TGTGCCAGCAGCTACGGGACAGGGGGCCCCCAAGAGACCCAGTACTTC
CDR3: CASSYGTGGPQETQYF
D: TRBD1
J: TRBJ2-5
size: .
V: TRBV7-6

DNA: TGTGCCAGCAGCCCTCGACTAGCGGGAGATGTAGATACGCAGTATTTT
CDR3: CASSPRLAGDVDTQYF
D: TRBD2
J: TRBJ2-3
size: many
V: TRBV12-3/TRBV12-4

DNA: TGCGCCAGCAGCCAAGATTCAGGGACCTTGGGAAATACGCAGTATTTT
CDR3: CASSQDSGTLGNTQYF
D: .
J: TRBJ2-3
size: many
V: TRBV4-3

DNA: TGTGCCAGCAGTTACTTGGTTCAGCCCCAGCATTTT
CDR3: CASSYLVQPQHF
D: .
J: TRBJ1-5
size: .
V: TRBV6-2/TRBV6-3

DNA: TGCGCCAGCAGTAGGGGAGGGTTGCCTAATTCACCCCTCCACTTT
CDR3: CASSRGGLPNSPLHF
D: .
J: TRBJ1-6
size: .
V: TRBV5-1

DNA: TGTGCCAGCAGCAAGGACAGGCCCCTCGCGAACACCGGGGAGCTGTTTTTT
CDR3: CASSKDRPLANTGELFF
D: TRBD1
J: TRBJ2-2
size: many
V: TRBV7-2

DNA: TGCAGTGCTAGGGGACAGGCCTCCGGATCCTACGAGCAGTACTTC
CDR3: CSARGQASGSYEQYF
D: TRBD1
J: TRBJ2-7
size: .
V: TRBV20-1

DNA: TGTGCCAGCAGTACACTGGGGGATACGCAGTATTTT
CDR3: CASSTLGDTQYF
D: .
J: TRBJ2-3
size: .
V: TRBV7-6

DNA: TGTGCCAGCAGCAAAGGACAGGGGATGAGCACTGAAGCTTTCTTT
CDR3: CASSKGQGMSTEAFF
D: TRBD1
J: TRBJ1-1
size: many
V: TRBV7-9

DNA: TGCGCCAGCAGCCGCACAGAGGGCAGTGCTTCACCCCTCCACTTT
CDR3: CASSRTEGSASPLHF
D: .
J: TRBJ1-6
size: few
V: TRBV4-3

DNA: TGCGCCAGCAGCCAATACCTGGGACATCAATCACCCCTCCACTTT
CDR3: CASSQYLGHQSPLHF
D: .
J: TRBJ1-6
size: few
V: TRBV4-1

DNA: TGTGCCAGCAGTGGAGACAGGGGGCGCTTAGCGGGAGTGACAGATACGCAGTATTTT
CDR3: CASSGDRGRLAGVTDTQYF
D: .
J: TRBJ2-3
size: medium-sized
V: TRBV6-1